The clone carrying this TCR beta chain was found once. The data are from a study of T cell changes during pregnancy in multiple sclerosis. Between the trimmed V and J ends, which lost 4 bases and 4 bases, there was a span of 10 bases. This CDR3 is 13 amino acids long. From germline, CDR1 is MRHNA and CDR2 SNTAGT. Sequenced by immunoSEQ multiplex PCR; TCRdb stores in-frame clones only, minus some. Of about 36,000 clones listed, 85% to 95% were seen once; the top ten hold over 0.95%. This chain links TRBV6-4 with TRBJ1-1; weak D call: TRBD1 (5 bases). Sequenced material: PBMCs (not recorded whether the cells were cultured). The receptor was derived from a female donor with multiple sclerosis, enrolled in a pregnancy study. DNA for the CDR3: TGTGCCAGCAGTGTAGGGGTCGGCACTGAAGCTTTCTTT. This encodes CASSVGVGTEAFF.